A selection of T cell receptor beta chains follows, all from one sample in a study of T cells in Graves' hyperthyroidism and ophthalmopathy. One entry per CDR3 protein results from TCRdb running MiXCR on the multiplex PCR reads. The repertoire holds around 300,000 distinct CDR3 sequences, with approximately 13% as singletons. The sequenced sample was blood. Every receptor here comes from a woman between 35 and 50 years old with Graves' ophthalmopathy. CDR3s include the opening cysteine and the closing phenylalanine or tryptophan. Fields, in order: V gene, D gene, J gene, clone size, CDR3 protein, CDR3 DNA. D genes are given only for firm matches. Size is stated for part of the rows, as once, few or many counts, or as a class when the clone is expanded.

>TRBV6-1|NA|TRBJ2-6|many
CASGDVTSGANVLTF
TGTGCCAGCGGGGACGTAACCTCTGGGGCCAACGTCCTGACTTTC
>TRBV3-1|NA|TRBJ2-7|many
CASSQDRGEQYF
TGTGCCAGCAGCCAAGATCGGGGCGAGCAGTACTTC
>TRBV15|NA|TRBJ1-4|many
CATSRFTGVRVKNIEKLFF
TGTGCCACCAGCAGATTCACAGGCGTCCGAGTGAAGAATATTGAAAAACTGTTTTTT
>TRBV19|NA|TRBJ2-5|NA
CATAWGRRETQYF
TGTGCCACCGCTTGGGGCCGCAGGGAGACCCAGTACTTC
>TRBV12-3/TRBV12-4|TRBD2|TRBJ2-7|many
CASSLPSGSGTSSYEQYF
TGTGCCAGCAGTTTACCTAGCGGGAGCGGAACCAGCTCCTACGAGCAGTACTTC
>TRBV19|NA|TRBJ2-1|few
CASSISRAHEQFF
TGTGCCAGTAGTATTTCCAGGGCCCATGAGCAGTTCTTC
>TRBV29-1|TRBD1|TRBJ2-1|many
CSVPGTGSYNEQFF
TGCAGCGTGCCCGGGACAGGATCCTACAATGAGCAGTTCTTC
>TRBV5-8|TRBD2|TRBJ2-2|NA
CASSFSGLAGGGTGELFF
TGTGCCAGCAGCTTCTCCGGTCTAGCGGGGGGCGGCACCGGGGAGCTGTTTTTT
>TRBV6-2/TRBV6-3|TRBD1|TRBJ2-2|many
CASKPDRVTGELFF
TGTGCCAGCAAGCCCGACAGGGTCACCGGGGAGCTGTTTTTT
>TRBV6-5|NA|TRBJ1-1|many
CASSYPSNLANTEAFF
TGTGCCAGCAGTTACCCTTCGAATCTGGCGAACACTGAAGCTTTCTTT
>TRBV6-1|TRBD1|TRBJ2-2|many
CASRGAQGVAGELFF
TGTGCCAGCAGGGGAGCGCAGGGGGTCGCCGGGGAGCTGTTTTTT
>TRBV18|TRBD2|TRBJ2-3|many
CASSPPRLAGPYTQYF
TGTGCCAGCTCACCACCGCGACTAGCGGGCCCGTATACGCAGTATTTT
>TRBV20-1|NA|TRBJ2-5|few
CSTREGSGWGETQYF
TGCAGTACTAGAGAGGGTTCGGGGTGGGGAGAGACCCAGTACTTC
>TRBV19|NA|TRBJ1-2|few
CASSMILRRRLNYGYTF
TGTGCCAGTAGTATGATACTCCGACGCCGACTTAACTATGGCTACACCTTC
>TRBV27|NA|TRBJ1-1|many
CASSFGRGGTEAFF
TGTGCCAGCAGTTTTGGGAGGGGGGGCACTGAAGCTTTCTTT
>TRBV6-6|TRBD1|TRBJ1-5|few
CASSYGQGFRQPQHF
TGTGCCAGCAGTTACGGACAGGGGTTCAGGCAGCCCCAGCATTTT
>TRBV2|NA|TRBJ1-5|many
CASSDDSYSNQPQHF
TGTGCCAGCAGTGACGACAGCTATAGCAATCAGCCCCAGCATTTT
>TRBV7-9|TRBD1|TRBJ2-1|many
CASSTHDRGRMNEQFF
TGTGCCAGCAGCACCCATGACAGGGGGCGTATGAATGAGCAGTTCTTC
>TRBV24-1|NA|TRBJ1-2|NA
CATSESFFYGYTF
TGTGCCACCAGTGAGTCCTTCTTCTATGGCTACACCTTC
>TRBV6-1|TRBD1|TRBJ1-1|many
CASSLDRVVTEAFF
TGTGCCAGCAGCTTGGACAGGGTAGTAACTGAAGCTTTCTTT
>TRBV19|TRBD1|TRBJ1-2|once
CASSLFGTGTVYGYTF
TGTGCCAGTAGTCTATTCGGGACAGGGACAGTGTATGGCTACACCTTC
>TRBV2|NA|TRBJ1-2|many
CASSEVGWQANYGYTF
TGTGCCAGCAGTGAAGTCGGGTGGCAGGCCAACTATGGCTACACCTTC
>TRBV6-1|NA|TRBJ1-1|NA
CASSEASGGNTEAFF
TGTGCCAGCAGTGAAGCTTCCGGGGGGAACACTGAAGCTTTCTTT
>TRBV6-6|NA|TRBJ1-6|few
CASSYSGVNSPLHF
TGTGCCAGCAGTTACTCGGGGGTTAATTCACCCCTCCACTTT
>TRBV20-1|NA|TRBJ2-7|NA
CSARDPAYEQYF
TGCAGTGCTAGAGATCCGGCCTACGAGCAGTACTTC
>TRBV10-3|TRBD2|TRBJ2-7|NA
CAIRPTSGTYEQYF
TGTGCCATCAGACCGACTAGCGGGACTTACGAGCAGTACTTC
>TRBV20-1|TRBD2|TRBJ2-3|NA
CSADLAATSGISTDTQYF
TGCAGTGCCGACCTAGCGGCGACTAGCGGGATAAGCACAGATACGCAGTATTTT
>TRBV28|NA|TRBJ2-5|many
CASSLGVGWTQYF
TGTGCCAGCAGCCTGGGCGTCGGGTGGACCCAGTACTTC
>TRBV2|NA|TRBJ1-6|many
CASSEEDGNSPLHF
TGTGCCAGCAGTGAGGAGGACGGTAATTCACCCCTCCACTTT
>TRBV29-1|NA|TRBJ1-1|NA
CSVIPQSEAFF
TGCAGCGTTATCCCCCAGTCTGAAGCTTTCTTT